This TCR beta chain was captured by sequencing in a study of blood T cell repertoires in COVID-19. Study details: PBMCs, B-cell-depleted T cells, or T cells provided the cDNA or gDNA that made up the material.

V lost 9 bases and J lost 3, with 9 bases in between. The germline V gene encodes CDR1 LNHDA and CDR2 SQIVND (reference sequence). The CDR3 is 12 residues long. The assay was immunoSEQ multiplex PCR, and TCRdb's table has in-frame clones only and misses some. This table has some 120,000 clones, roughly 90% appearing once. The sequenced sample was peripheral blood. The source is a man in his sixties with COVID-19, enrolled during active disease. The rearrangement links TRBV19 to TRBJ1-5; weak D call: TRBD1 (5 bases). CDR3 residues: CARGPVNQPQHF. The CDR3 DNA reads as TGTGCCAGGGGGCCCGTCAATCAGCCCCAGCATTTT.